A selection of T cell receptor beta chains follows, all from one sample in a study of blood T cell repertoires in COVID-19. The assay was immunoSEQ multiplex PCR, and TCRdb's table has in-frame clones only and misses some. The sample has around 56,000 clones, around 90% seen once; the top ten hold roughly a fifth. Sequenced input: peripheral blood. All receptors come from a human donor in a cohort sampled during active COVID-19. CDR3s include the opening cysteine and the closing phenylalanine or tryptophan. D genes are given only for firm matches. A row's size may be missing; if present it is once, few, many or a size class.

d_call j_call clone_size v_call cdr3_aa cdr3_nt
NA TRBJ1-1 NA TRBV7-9 CASSFTGLTEAFF TGTGCCAGCAGCTTTACAGGGCTCACTGAAGCTTTCTTT
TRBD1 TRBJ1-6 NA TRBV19 CASTRKGTGAYNSPLHF TGTGCCAGTACCCGAAAAGGGACAGGGGCCTATAATTCACCCCTCCACTTT
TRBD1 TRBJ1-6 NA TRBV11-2 CASSLTRQGAGYSPLHF TGTGCCAGCAGCTTAACCCGACAGGGGGCAGGTTATTCACCCCTCCACTTT
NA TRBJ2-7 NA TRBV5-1 CASSLEVGTREQYF TGCGCCAGCAGCTTGGAGGTCGGGACACGCGAGCAGTACTTC
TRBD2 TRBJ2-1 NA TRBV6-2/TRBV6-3 CASSRGLAFSSYNEQFF TGTGCCAGCAGCCGGGGACTAGCGTTCAGCTCCTACAATGAGCAGTTCTTC
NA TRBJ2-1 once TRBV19 CASSISLGRNEQFF TGTGCCAGTAGTATCTCTTTGGGCCGCAATGAGCAGTTCTTC
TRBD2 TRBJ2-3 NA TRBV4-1 CASSQEGLPSTDTQYF TGCGCCAGCAGCCAAGAGGGACTACCTAGCACAGATACGCAGTATTTT
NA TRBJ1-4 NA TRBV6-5 CASSYSNPGSNEKLFF TGTGCCAGCAGTTACTCGAATCCGGGGAGTAATGAAAAACTGTTTTTT
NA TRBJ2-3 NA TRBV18 CASSPPTLSTDTQYF TGTGCCAGCTCACCACCTACCCTAAGCACAGATACGCAGTATTTT
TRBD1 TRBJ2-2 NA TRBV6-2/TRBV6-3 CASSSGQFTGELFF TGTGCCAGCAGTTCGGGACAGTTCACCGGGGAGCTGTTTTTT
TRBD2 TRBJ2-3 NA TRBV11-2 CASSLYAGGPSRDTQYF TGTGCCAGCAGCTTATATGCGGGGGGGCCGTCGAGAGATACGCAGTATTTT
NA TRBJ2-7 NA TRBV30 CAWGGTTEQYF TGTGCCTGGGGGGGCACCACGGAGCAGTACTTC
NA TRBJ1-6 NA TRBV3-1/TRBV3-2 CASSHQNSPLHF TGTGCCAGCAGCCACCAAAATTCACCCCTCCACTTT